This is a list of T cell receptor beta chains from one sample in a study of Ad26.COV2.S vaccination and SARS-CoV-2 variants. Measured with immunoSEQ multiplex PCR; TCRdb has only the in-frame clones, and not every one. This sample has 400,000 to 500,000 clones, with nearly 90% found just once. The specimen was peripheral blood, collected in a trial of Ad26.COV2.S vaccine versus placebo. The source is a person aged 18-65 years who received the Ad26.COV2.S COVID-19 vaccine or a placebo. Each CDR3 is given with its conserved first and last residue. A D gene is named only where the DNA matches it firmly. Expanded clones are given a class, and other clones once, few, many or no size at all.

size	V	D	J	CDR3	DNA
NA	TRBV24-1	NA	TRBJ2-7	CATSDGLTYEQYF	TGTGCCACCAGTGACGGGCTAACCTACGAGCAGTACTTC
once	TRBV5-1	TRBD1	TRBJ1-1	CASRTGDLNTEAFF	TGCGCCAGCAGGACAGGGGATTTAAACACTGAAGCTTTCTTT
NA	TRBV4-1	NA	TRBJ1-4	CASSSGALDEKLFF	TGCGCCAGCAGCTCCGGGGCCCTGGATGAAAAACTGTTTTTT
NA	TRBV4-3	NA	TRBJ1-2	CASSQGGGSNYGYTF	TGCGCCAGCAGCCAAGGAGGGGGTTCTAACTATGGCTACACCTTC
NA	TRBV18	NA	TRBJ2-5	CASSPPRPGTGSETQYF	TGTGCCAGCTCACCACCGAGACCCGGGACTGGGTCGGAGACCCAGTACTTC
NA	TRBV30	NA	TRBJ2-5	CAWSVVMQDSPGETQYF	TGTGCCTGGAGTGTAGTCATGCAGGACAGCCCTGGCGAGACCCAGTACTTC
NA	TRBV2	NA	TRBJ1-1	CASTPGAGGTEAFF	TGTGCCAGCACCCCCGGGGCCGGAGGCACTGAAGCTTTCTTT
NA	TRBV5-1	TRBD2	TRBJ2-3	CASSPGGSGDWDTQYF	TGCGCCAGCAGCCCAGGAGGCAGCGGGGACTGGGATACGCAGTATTTT
few	TRBV10-3	NA	TRBJ2-7	CAISDSTGNRYEQYF	TGTGCCATCAGTGATTCAACAGGGAATAGGTACGAGCAGTACTTC
NA	TRBV27	NA	TRBJ2-1	CASSLGVALNHNEQFF	TGTGCCAGCAGTTTAGGGGTAGCTCTAAATCACAATGAGCAGTTCTTC
once	TRBV28	NA	TRBJ2-7	CATSSYEQYF	TGTGCCACAAGCTCCTACGAGCAGTACTTC
NA	TRBV11-3	NA	TRBJ1-1	CASSLDGVNTEAFF	TGTGCCAGCAGCTTAGACGGAGTGAACACTGAAGCTTTCTTT
NA	TRBV6-2/TRBV6-3	NA	TRBJ1-1	CASSRWGTEAFF	TGTGCCAGCAGCCGGTGGGGCACTGAAGCTTTCTTT
NA	TRBV2	NA	TRBJ1-1	CASGGLEAFF	TGTGCCAGTGGGGGTCTTGAAGCTTTCTTT
NA	TRBV7-7	NA	TRBJ2-5	CASSLALGVGETQYF	TGTGCTAGCAGCTTAGCATTGGGTGTCGGGGAGACCCAGTACTTC
NA	TRBV28	TRBD1	TRBJ2-3	CASSRDRGTDTQYF	TGTGCCAGCAGCCGGGACAGGGGCACAGATACGCAGTATTTT
NA	TRBV15	NA	TRBJ1-5	CATSRDTNQPQHF	TGTGCCACCAGCAGAGATACGAATCAGCCCCAGCATTTT
NA	TRBV12-5	NA	TRBJ2-7	CATPTQVYEQYF	TGTGCTACCCCGACTCAGGTATACGAGCAGTACTTC
NA	TRBV15	TRBD2	TRBJ2-1	CATSRVREGGNEQFF	TGTGCCACCAGCAGAGTTCGGGAGGGGGGCAATGAGCAGTTCTTC
NA	TRBV18	TRBD1	TRBJ2-7	CASSPGGAGQGLSEQYF	TGTGCCAGCTCACCAGGAGGGGCGGGACAGGGGTTGAGCGAGCAGTACTTC
NA	TRBV30	TRBD1	TRBJ2-6	CAWSSGQYNVLTF	TGTGCCTGGAGCTCGGGACAGTACAACGTCCTGACTTTC
NA	TRBV6-5	TRBD2	TRBJ2-7	CASSYYGGGHYEQYF	TGTGCCAGCAGTTACTATGGCGGGGGGCATTACGAGCAGTACTTC
NA	TRBV4-3	NA	TRBJ2-1	CASSQEYSSSYNEQFF	TGCGCCAGCAGCCAAGAATATTCAAGCTCCTACAATGAGCAGTTCTTC
NA	TRBV7-9	TRBD1	TRBJ1-1	CASSFPYQDRGTEAFF	TGTGCCAGCAGCTTCCCATATCAGGACAGGGGAACTGAAGCTTTCTTT